This is a list of T cell receptor beta chains from one sample in a study of T cell repertoires in cytomegalovirus infection. Each CDR3 protein gets one entry after TCRdb re-called the reads with MiXCR. The table records more than 500,000 distinct CDR3 sequences, about 17% of them present only once. Sequencing was done on a sample of CD8+ T cells from PBMCs. The receptors were gathered from a human donor in good health (CMV status not recorded). Some clones in this sample may be carry-over from other donors' samples. The CDR3 runs from the conserved cysteine through the conserved F or W. Fields, in order: V gene, J gene, D gene, clone size, CDR3 protein, CDR3 DNA. D genes are given only for firm matches. Some rows mark clone size as missing; the rest say once, few, many or name a class of expanded clone.

TRBV20-1	TRBJ2-2	-	many	CSARDTDSQNTGELFF	TGCAGTGCTAGAGACACCGACAGCCAGAACACCGGGGAGCTGTTTTTT
TRBV25-1	TRBJ2-5	TRBD2	few	CASSSTSREGGYGETQYF	TGTGCCAGCAGTTCCACATCGAGGGAGGGAGGTTACGGCGAGACCCAGTACTTC
TRBV2	TRBJ1-2	-	few	CASSALGEGINYGYTF	TGTGCCAGCAGCGCTCTGGGGGAGGGGATTAACTATGGCTACACCTTC
TRBV12-3/TRBV12-4	TRBJ1-1	-	-	CASTGGGPEAFF	TGTGCCAGCACCGGGGGGGGCCCTGAAGCTTTCTTT
TRBV6-5	TRBJ1-5	-	few	CASSSRFPQGTQHF	TGTGCCAGCAGCTCCCGGTTCCCCCAGGGCACCCAGCATTTT
TRBV28	TRBJ2-7	-	many	CASTSDLSYEQYF	TGTGCCAGCACTTCAGACCTTTCCTACGAGCAGTACTTC
TRBV5-4	TRBJ1-1	TRBD1	few	CASSPRDRGYTEAFF	TGTGCCAGCAGCCCGCGGGACAGGGGGTACACTGAAGCTTTCTTT
TRBV7-6	TRBJ2-1	-	many	CAIGTGAYNEQFF	TGTGCCATCGGGACGGGGGCTTACAATGAGCAGTTCTTC
TRBV28	TRBJ2-1	-	few	CASKQISYNEQFF	TGTGCCAGTAAGCAGATCTCCTACAATGAGCAGTTCTTC
TRBV27	TRBJ2-1	-	-	CASSSGSGEQFF	TGTGCCAGCAGTTCAGGATCAGGTGAGCAGTTCTTC
TRBV27	TRBJ2-1	-	-	CASTQNNEQFF	TGTGCCAGCACCCAGAACAATGAGCAGTTCTTC
TRBV4-1	TRBJ2-2	TRBD1	many	CASSQRPPGQEMTGELFF	TGCGCCAGCAGCCAACGTCCGCCGGGACAGGAAATGACAGGGGAGCTGTTTTTT
TRBV7-2	TRBJ2-1	-	many	CASSLTRIHEQFF	TGTGCCAGCAGCTTAACGCGAATCCATGAGCAGTTCTTC
TRBV11-2	TRBJ1-1	-	many	CASSLTARNTEAFF	TGTGCCAGCAGCTTAACTGCCCGTAACACTGAAGCTTTCTTT
TRBV6-6	TRBJ1-5	-	few	CASSYSLSNQPQHF	TGTGCCAGCAGTTACTCTTTGAGCAATCAGCCCCAGCATTTT
TRBV5-4	TRBJ2-7	-	few	CASSLDDGLIYEQYF	TGTGCCAGCAGCTTGGACGACGGACTTATCTACGAGCAGTACTTC
TRBV11-2	TRBJ2-1	-	many	CASSLDDVSSYNEQFF	TGTGCCAGCAGCTTAGACGACGTGAGCTCCTACAATGAGCAGTTCTTC
TRBV6-6	TRBJ2-3	-	many	CASSWADSTDTQYF	TGTGCCAGCAGTTGGGCCGACAGTACAGATACGCAGTATTTT
TRBV18	TRBJ2-2	-	few	CASSRGRITDRELFF	TGTGCCAGCTCACGCGGACGGATCACGGATCGGGAGCTGTTTTTT
TRBV3-1	TRBJ1-2	TRBD1	-	CASSFEPGQAYGYTF	TGTGCCAGCAGTTTCGAGCCGGGACAGGCCTATGGCTACACCTTC
TRBV28	TRBJ2-2	TRBD2	many	CASSLSLAGKNTGELFF	TGTGCCAGCAGTTTATCCTTAGCGGGGAAGAACACCGGGGAGCTGTTTTTT
TRBV27	TRBJ1-6	-	few	CASAASNSPLHF	TGTGCCAGCGCAGCCTCCAATTCACCCCTCCACTTT
TRBV7-9	TRBJ1-2	-	few	CASSRDGGRRGYTF	TGTGCCAGCAGCAGAGATGGGGGAAGGAGAGGCTACACCTTC